This is a list of T cell receptor beta chains from one sample in a study of T-cell reconstitution after alpha-beta-depleted transplantation in children. One entry per CDR3 protein, called by TCRdb with MiXCR from the PCR reads. The data contain around 300,000 distinct CDR3 sequences, around 25% of them singletons. The specimen comprised PBMCs, mostly from graft donor cells, sampled 180 days after TCRalphabeta/CD19-depleted stem cell transplant. Receptors were obtained from a male patient younger than 18 who had a stem cell transplant for acute lymphoblastic leukemia, so the T cells may come from the graft donor. Both conserved end residues are part of each CDR3. The D gene is left open where the match is weak.

CASSSPGTGAYEQYF	TRBV12-3/TRBV12-4	TRBD1	TRBJ2-7	15
CASSPGPVQETQYF	TRBV7-6	-	TRBJ2-5	14
CASSPQTYNEQFF	TRBV11-2	-	TRBJ2-1	13
CASSQEVGNRPLLRELFF	TRBV4-1	-	TRBJ2-2	18
CAISESSGHNEQFF	TRBV10-3	TRBD2	TRBJ2-1	14
CSARGPRDEYGYTF	TRBV20-1	-	TRBJ1-2	14
CSATSLSAGVHYGYTF	TRBV20-1	-	TRBJ1-2	16
CASRAGGSWREQYF	TRBV6-1	-	TRBJ2-7	14
CAISEPDRGPYEQYF	TRBV10-3	TRBD1	TRBJ2-7	15
CSVFSGQGPYGYTF	TRBV29-1	TRBD1	TRBJ1-2	14
CASSQERGGRSNQPQHF	TRBV4-1	-	TRBJ1-5	17
CASSPGTSGNPNEQFF	TRBV5-1	TRBD2	TRBJ2-1	16
CASSAPVGGERAYEQYF	TRBV12-3/TRBV12-4	TRBD2	TRBJ2-7	17
CASSWAGTSGRSTDTQYF	TRBV5-1	TRBD2	TRBJ2-3	18
CSARPKWTGELFF	TRBV20-1	-	TRBJ2-2	13
CATSDFSGGNYGYTF	TRBV24-1	-	TRBJ1-2	15